The present T cell receptor beta chain was sequenced within a study of blood T cell repertoires in COVID-19 (TCRdb year 2020). General notes on the study: Samples from collaborators originated in the United States, Italy and Spain and spanned both the acute and convalescent phases of COVID-19. The material from the prospective study consisted of cDNA or gDNA derived from T cells, B-cell-depleted T cells, or PBMCs. Subjects who had been exposed to COVID-19, were actively infected with it, or had recovered from it provided the deeply sampled blood TCRbeta repertoires that made up the dataset. The repertoires were made available in a free public database intended to serve as a resource for research on the immune response to SARS-CoV-2. Samples came from the ongoing ImmuneRACE study (first 160 participants) plus 1,254 subjects from 6 global collaborators. The sample metadata nearly always contained a de-identified subject ID, COVID-19 status, age in years and sex. Where available, HLA class I and class II types were taken from metadata supplied by the sample provider and were not determined by assay-based typing. The paper's findings and limits, for the study overall: How much clinical and demographic metadata was included differed by source and by participant, and the metadata was provided uncurated.

Remarks on this clone: Its cognate antigen has yet to be identified. Base-call qualities are not available, and no considerably larger clone is one nucleotide away.

TCRbeta CDR3 regions were amplified from genomic DNA using the immunoSEQ Assay, a bias-controlled multiplex PCR. The authors' pipeline ran thus. Within the assay, amplification of reference gene primers was used to estimate how many nucleated cells each sample contained. Sequence reads were collapsed and filtered to measure the absolute abundance of every unique TCRbeta CDR3 rearrangement. For each sample, productive Simpson clonality was calculated as the square root of Simpson's diversity index over productive rearrangements. TCRdb took this table from immuneACCESS and kept in-frame rearrangements with V and J called. Such tables lack part of the clones; where checked against another copy, unresolved V genes explain under half of the gap, and the rest is unexplained. That table is the source of V, J and clone size, and D and trimming were worked out from the DNA. Counted in this sample were about 98,000 clones; 86% of them appeared once. The ten largest clones capture around 10% of the sample.

Whole blood was collected in K2EDTA tubes by collaborating institutions according to the institutions' own protocols. For TCRbeta analysis, collaborator samples were shipped as frozen whole blood, as isolated PBMCs, or as DNA extracted from either sample type. Sequenced sample: peripheral blood. This receptor was identified in a man aged 50-59 years with acute or convalescent COVID-19.

The bases are TGTGCCAGCAGCCACCACACAACAGGGGTAATTGACATTCAGTACTTC. This gives the protein CASSHHTTGVIDIQYF. This sequence uses TRBV3-1 (or the pseudogene TRBV3-2) and TRBJ2-4, with 7 bases in between that match TRBD1. The CDR3 sequence holds 16 residues, the cysteine and phenylalanine included. The CDR3 DNA has 48 bases and is translated from base 1. Clipping removes 3 bases from V and 8 bases from J, with 13 as the unmatched junction base count. In the germline V gene (reference sequence), CDR1 corresponds to LGHDT and CDR2 to YNNKEL.